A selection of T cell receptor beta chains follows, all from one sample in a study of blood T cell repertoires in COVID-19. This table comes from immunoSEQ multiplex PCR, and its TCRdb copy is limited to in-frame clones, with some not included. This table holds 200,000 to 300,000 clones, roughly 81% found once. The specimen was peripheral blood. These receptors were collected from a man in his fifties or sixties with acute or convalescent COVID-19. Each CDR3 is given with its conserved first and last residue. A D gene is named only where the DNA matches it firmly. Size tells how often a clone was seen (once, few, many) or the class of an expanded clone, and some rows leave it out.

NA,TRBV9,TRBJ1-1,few,TGTGCCAGCAGCGTAGTTCCGGGGTTGAGCACTGAAGCTTTCTTT,CASSVVPGLSTEAFF
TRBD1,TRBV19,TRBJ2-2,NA,TGTGCCAGCTCCGACAGGGTGAACACCGGGGAGCTGTTTTTT,CASSDRVNTGELFF
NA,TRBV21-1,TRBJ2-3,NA,TGTGCCAGCATCCAGACTAGCGGGGAGGAAGATACGCAGTATTTT,CASIQTSGEEDTQYF
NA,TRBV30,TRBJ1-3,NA,TGTGCCTGGAACCCAGGGCTTGGAAACACCATATATTTT,CAWNPGLGNTIYF
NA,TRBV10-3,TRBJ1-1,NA,TGTGCCATCAGTGAGTCCTCGCAGGGGCGAACTGAAGCTTTCTTT,CAISESSQGRTEAFF
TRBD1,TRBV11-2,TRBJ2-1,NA,TGTGCCAGCCCGGGACAGGGCTACAATGAGCAGTTCTTC,CASPGQGYNEQFF
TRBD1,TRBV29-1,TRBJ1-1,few,TGCAGCGTGAGGGGACAGGGGAACACTGAAGCTTTCTTT,CSVRGQGNTEAFF
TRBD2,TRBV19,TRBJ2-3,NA,TGTGCCAGTAGTAATACTATGGGTAGGACTAGCGGGACAGATACGCAGTATTTT,CASSNTMGRTSGTDTQYF
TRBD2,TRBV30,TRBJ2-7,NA,TGTGCCTGGAGTGTGGGAGGGTTATCCTACGAGCAGTACTTC,CAWSVGGLSYEQYF
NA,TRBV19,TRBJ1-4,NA,TGTGCCAGTAGTATCCCGGAGGTGGGTGAAAAACTGTTTTTT,CASSIPEVGEKLFF
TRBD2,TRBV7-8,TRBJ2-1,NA,TGTGCCAGCAGCTTAGACACTAGCGGGGGGGCAGATGAGCAGTTCTTC,CASSLDTSGGADEQFF
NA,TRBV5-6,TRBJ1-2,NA,TGTGCCAGCAGCTTGGCCTCGGTGAACTATGGCTACACCTTC,CASSLASVNYGYTF
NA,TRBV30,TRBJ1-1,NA,TGTGCCTGGACACCCCTCCGGGGGTTGAACACTGAAGCTTTCTTT,CAWTPLRGLNTEAFF
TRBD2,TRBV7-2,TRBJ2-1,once,TGTGCCAGCAGCTTAGCCAGCCGGTTAGGACTAGCGGGAGAACCCCATGAGCAGTTCTTC,CASSLASRLGLAGEPHEQFF
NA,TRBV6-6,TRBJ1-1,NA,TGTGCCAGCAGACAGAATATGAACACTGAAGCTTTCTTT,CASRQNMNTEAFF
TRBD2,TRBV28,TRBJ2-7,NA,TGTGCCAGCAGCAAGACTAGCGCTGGTGGCCTTGGCGAGCAGTACTTC,CASSKTSAGGLGEQYF
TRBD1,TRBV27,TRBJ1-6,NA,TGTGCCAGCAGATCAACCTCGACAGGGTACTATAATTCACCCCTCCACTTT,CASRSTSTGYYNSPLHF
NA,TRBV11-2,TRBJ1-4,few,TGTGCCAGCAGCCCACGGGCGGGGATATCTAATGAAAAACTGTTTTTT,CASSPRAGISNEKLFF
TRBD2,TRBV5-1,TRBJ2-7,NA,TGCGCCAGCAGCCCCGGACTAGCGGCCTACGAGCAGTACTTC,CASSPGLAAYEQYF
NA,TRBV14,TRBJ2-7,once,TGTGCCAGCAGCCAAGACGGAGCACCGCGGTTGGGTTTGAACTTC,CASSQDGAPRLGLNF
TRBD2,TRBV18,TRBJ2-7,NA,TGTGCCAGCTCACCAAGCGGGACTAGCGGCTCCTACGAGCAGTACTTC,CASSPSGTSGSYEQYF
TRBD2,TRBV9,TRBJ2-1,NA,TGTGCCAGCAGCGTCAAGGGACTAGCGGGACATGAGCAGTTCTTC,CASSVKGLAGHEQFF
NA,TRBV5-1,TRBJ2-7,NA,TGCGCCAGCAGCTTGATGTCCAGGGCCTCCTACGAGCAGTACTTC,CASSLMSRASYEQYF
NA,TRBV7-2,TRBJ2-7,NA,TGTGCCAGCAGCTTAGGGCACTATGCCGAGCAGTACTTC,CASSLGHYAEQYF
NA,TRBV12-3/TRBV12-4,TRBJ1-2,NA,TGTGCCAGCAGTGGGGGCAGGGTCAACACCTTC,CASSGGRVNTF
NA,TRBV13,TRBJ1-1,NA,TGTGCCAGCAGCTCCAGCCCTCGCGGGGAAACTGAAGCTTTCTTT,CASSSSPRGETEAFF
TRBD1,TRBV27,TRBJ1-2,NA,TGTGCCAGCACCCTAGGACAGGGCTATGGCTACACCTTC,CASTLGQGYGYTF
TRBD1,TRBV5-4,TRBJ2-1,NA,TGTGCCAGCAGCTTGGCTCCGGGACAGGGGGAAGATGAGCAGTTCTTC,CASSLAPGQGEDEQFF
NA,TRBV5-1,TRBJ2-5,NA,TGCGCCAGCAGGCCAGTTAGCCAGACCCAAGAGACCCAGTACTTC,CASRPVSQTQETQYF
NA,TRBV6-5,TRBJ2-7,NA,TGTGCCAGCAGCCGACAGTACACCACCTACGAGCAGTACTTC,CASSRQYTTYEQYF
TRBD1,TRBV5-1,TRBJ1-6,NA,TGCGCCAGCAGCCCGGGACAGGGGGACTCACCCCTCCACTTT,CASSPGQGDSPLHF
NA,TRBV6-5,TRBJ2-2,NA,TGTGCCAGCAGTTACTCGAGGATCCCGACCGGGGAGCTGTTTTTT,CASSYSRIPTGELFF
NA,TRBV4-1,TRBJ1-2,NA,TGCGCCAGCAGCCGAAGGGCTTGGGCGGAGGTCGACAACTATGGCTACACCTTC,CASSRRAWAEVDNYGYTF
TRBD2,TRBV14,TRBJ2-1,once,TGTGCCAGCAGCCCTACTAGCGGGAGTCCTAACAATGAGCAGTTCTTC,CASSPTSGSPNNEQFF
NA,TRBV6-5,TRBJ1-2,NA,TGTGCCAGCACCAGGGATCGGCCCATATATGGCTACACCTTC,CASTRDRPIYGYTF
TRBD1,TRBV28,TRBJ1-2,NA,TGTGCCAGCACCCGGGACAGGGAAGGTGGCTACACCTTC,CASTRDREGGYTF
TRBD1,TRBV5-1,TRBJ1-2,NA,TGCGCCAGCAGCTTGGCAACAGGGGATGGCTACACCTTC,CASSLATGDGYTF
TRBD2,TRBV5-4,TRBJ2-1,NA,TGTGCCAGCAGCTTGGGAGGGACTAGCGGACATTACAATGAGCAGTTCTTC,CASSLGGTSGHYNEQFF
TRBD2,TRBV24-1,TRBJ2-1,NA,TGTGCCACCAGTGATTTGGTACTAGCGGCCGAAAATGAGCAGTTCTTC,CATSDLVLAAENEQFF
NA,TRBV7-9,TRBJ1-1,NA,TGTGCCAGCAGCTCGCGGGGGCACACAGAGGGGGAGGGCACTGAAGCTTTCTTT,CASSSRGHTEGEGTEAFF
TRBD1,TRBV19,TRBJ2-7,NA,TGTGCCAGTAGTATCCGTTTCGGACAGGCCAGTATTTACGAGCAGTACTTC,CASSIRFGQASIYEQYF
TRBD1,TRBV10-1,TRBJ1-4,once,TGCGCCAGCAGTGAAAGCGACAGGGGAGCAACTAATGAAAAACTGTTTTTT,CASSESDRGATNEKLFF
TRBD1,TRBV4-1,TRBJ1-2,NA,TGCGCCAGCAGCCTAACAGGGGGAGGATATAACTATGGCTACACCTTC,CASSLTGGGYNYGYTF
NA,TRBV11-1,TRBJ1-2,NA,TGTGCCAGCAGCGCCAGGACAGAAGCATGGGGCTACACCTTC,CASSARTEAWGYTF
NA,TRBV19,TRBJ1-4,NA,TGTGCCAGTAGTAGAACAGGTAAACTGTTTTTT,CASSRTGKLFF
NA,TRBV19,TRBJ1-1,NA,TGTGCCAGTAGTATCCCAGGTCGCGAAGCTTTCTTT,CASSIPGREAFF
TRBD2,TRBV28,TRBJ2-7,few,TGTGCCAGCAGTGCTCCTAGCGGGAGCACCTACGAGCAGTACTTC,CASSAPSGSTYEQYF